This is a list of T cell receptor beta chains from one sample in a study of T cell responses to AZD1222 COVID-19 vaccine. Assay used: immunoSEQ multiplex PCR; TCRdb lists only in-frame clones, some missing. The profile covers 50,000 or so clones, with approximately 91% appearing a single time and roughly 5.3% taken by the ten largest. This sample comprised peripheral blood, obtained 28 days after the second AZD1222 dose. The receptors originated from an adult who received the AZD1222 COVID-19 vaccine. Each CDR3 is given with its conserved first and last residue. Fields, in order: V gene, clone size, J gene, D gene, CDR3 length, CDR3 DNA, CDR3 protein. The D gene is left open where the match is weak. The size of a clone is reported for some rows only, either as once, few or many, or as a class for expanded clones.

TRBV9	.	TRBJ2-1	TRBD2	16	TGTGCCAGCAGCGTATCTGGCGGGGGTTCCTACAATGAGCAGTTCTTC	CASSVSGGGSYNEQFF
TRBV18	.	TRBJ1-2	.	12	TGTGCCAGCTCACCGGAGGAAGGCGGCTACACCTTC	CASSPEEGGYTF
TRBV7-2	.	TRBJ2-1	TRBD2	16	TGTGCCAGCAGCGGATTCTTGGGACTAGCGGGTGGGGAGCAGTTCTTC	CASSGFLGLAGGEQFF
TRBV3-1/TRBV3-2	.	TRBJ1-2	.	21	TGTGCCAGCAGCCAAGTTCAAGGCGACAGCAGAAAGAGTGGGGGTAACTATGGCTACACCTTC	CASSQVQGDSRKSGGNYGYTF
TRBV27	once	TRBJ2-7	TRBD2	15	TGTGCCAGCAGTTTAAATAGCGGGAGGGTGTACGAGCAGTACTTC	CASSLNSGRVYEQYF
TRBV28	.	TRBJ2-1	.	15	TGTGCCAGCAGTTTATCCGTGACGGCTGCTTTAGGAGAGTTCTTC	CASSLSVTAALGEFF
TRBV20-1	.	TRBJ1-5	.	12	TGCAGTGCTAGTGAAGGCAATCAGCCCCAGCATTTT	CSASEGNQPQHF
TRBV19	.	TRBJ2-5	.	16	TGTGCCAGTAGTATAGTTGGGACCCCCGGGCCGAAGACCCAGTACTTC	CASSIVGTPGPKTQYF
TRBV5-1	.	TRBJ2-7	.	15	TGCGCCAGCAGCTTGGACGGACTACTTTTCTACGAGCAGTACTTC	CASSLDGLLFYEQYF
TRBV7-2	once	TRBJ1-2	.	13	TGTGCCAGCAGCTTTCAGGGATACTATGGCTACACCTTC	CASSFQGYYGYTF
TRBV6-2/TRBV6-3	.	TRBJ1-2	.	14	TGTGCCAGCAGTTACTTCGGGGTGGGCTATGGCTACACCTTC	CASSYFGVGYGYTF
TRBV7-6	once	TRBJ1-1	TRBD1	16	TGTGCCAGCAGCCGTTCCGACAGGGTGGCGCGATCTGAAGCTTTCTTT	CASSRSDRVARSEAFF
TRBV12-3/TRBV12-4	.	TRBJ2-7	.	13	TGTGCCAGCAGTTTACGGGACTCCTACGAGCAGTACTTC	CASSLRDSYEQYF
TRBV9	.	TRBJ1-1	.	14	TGTGCCAGCAGCGTAGCCGGGGGAAACACTGAAGCTTTCTTT	CASSVAGGNTEAFF
TRBV21-1	.	TRBJ2-7	.	14	TGTGCCAGCACCCCGACAGGGGAAATCTACGAGCAGTACTTC	CASTPTGEIYEQYF
TRBV6-5	few	TRBJ2-5	.	13	TGTGCCAGCAGCCAAGACGAGAAAGAGACCCAGTACTTC	CASSQDEKETQYF
TRBV15	.	TRBJ2-1	TRBD1	16	TGTGCCACCAGCAGGGGAGACAGGGCGTCCTACAATGAGCAGTTCTTC	CATSRGDRASYNEQFF
TRBV7-6	.	TRBJ1-1	.	13	TGTGCCAGCAGTAGCAGCATGAACACTGAAGCTTTCTTT	CASSSSMNTEAFF
TRBV6-5	.	TRBJ2-1	.	14	TGTGCCAGCAGTTCCCCTGGACAGCGCAATGAGCAGTTCTTC	CASSSPGQRNEQFF
TRBV7-6	.	TRBJ1-1	.	15	TGTGCCAGCAGCTTAGCGGTCCAGGGGAACACTGAAGCTTTCTTT	CASSLAVQGNTEAFF
TRBV5-5	.	TRBJ2-7	.	14	TGTGCCAGCAGCTTGGATCCGAATTCCTACGAGCAGTACTTC	CASSLDPNSYEQYF
TRBV27	.	TRBJ2-5	.	13	TGTGCCAGCAGTTTATCCACGGACGGGACCCAGTACTTC	CASSLSTDGTQYF
TRBV5-1	.	TRBJ1-1	TRBD1	14	TGCGCCAGCAGCCAGGGGGTGGCAGCGGCGGAAGCTTTCTTT	CASSQGVAAAEAFF
TRBV2	.	TRBJ2-7	.	15	TGTGCCAGCAGTGAAGTCCAGGGTGGCTCCTACGAGCAGTACTTC	CASSEVQGGSYEQYF
TRBV6-5	.	TRBJ2-7	.	14	TGTGCCAGCAGTTCGACGACAGTCTCCTACGAGCAGTACTTC	CASSSTTVSYEQYF
TRBV7-9	.	TRBJ2-1	.	14	TGTGCCAGCAGCTTCGGTCTAGCGCACAATGAGCAGTTCTTC	CASSFGLAHNEQFF
TRBV6-5	.	TRBJ1-1	.	13	TGTGCCAGCAGTCCCCGCGCGAACACTGAAGCTTTCTTT	CASSPRANTEAFF
TRBV7-2	.	TRBJ2-2	.	15	TGTGCCAGCAGCTTACGGGGCCAGAGGGCCGGGGAGCTGTTTTTT	CASSLRGQRAGELFF
TRBV28	.	TRBJ1-2	.	11	TGTGCCAGCACCCTGGGCTATGGCTACACCTTC	CASTLGYGYTF
TRBV5-1	.	TRBJ2-5	TRBD2	12	TGCGCCTCCCGGCGGGGGGAAGAGACCCAGTACTTC	CASRRGEETQYF
TRBV5-6	.	TRBJ1-2	.	15	TGTGCCAGCAGCTGGAGGGCAGGCGGCGGAGGTGGCTACACCTTC	CASSWRAGGGGGYTF
TRBV6-5	once	TRBJ1-5	.	14	TGTGCCAGCAGTTACGGGCAGGGTGATCAGCCCCAGCATTTT	CASSYGQGDQPQHF
TRBV18	.	TRBJ2-7	TRBD1	14	TGTGCCAGCTCACACCGGGACAGGGATGTTGAGCAGTACTTC	CASSHRDRDVEQYF
TRBV7-9	.	TRBJ1-3	.	13	TGTGCCAGCATCCCGAACTCTGGAAACACCATATATTTT	CASIPNSGNTIYF
TRBV2	.	TRBJ1-4	.	14	TGTGCCAGCAGTGATGGGCAGGGTGGGGAAAAACTGTTTTTT	CASSDGQGGEKLFF
TRBV6-2/TRBV6-3	.	TRBJ2-5	.	13	TGTGCCAGCAGTTCGGATTCAAGGCAGACCCAGTACTTC	CASSSDSRQTQYF
TRBV10-3	.	TRBJ2-1	.	13	TGTGCCATCAGTGAGTCGAATAGCAATGAGCAGTTCTTC	CAISESNSNEQFF
TRBV3-1/TRBV3-2	.	TRBJ2-5	.	16	TGTGCCAGCAGCCAAGGTTTAGCAGCCCGCCAAGAGACCCAGTACTTC	CASSQGLAARQETQYF
TRBV27	.	TRBJ2-1	.	16	TGTGCCAGCAGTTTATCAGCAGGCGACCTCTACAATGAGCAGTTCTTC	CASSLSAGDLYNEQFF
TRBV7-2	.	TRBJ2-1	.	18	TGTGCCAGCAGCTTAGCAGGGATCGATTTTAGGGAAAACAATGAGCAGTTCTTC	CASSLAGIDFRENNEQFF
TRBV6-2/TRBV6-3	.	TRBJ2-7	.	14	TGTGCCAGCAGTGCTGTCCCGGGACCCTTCGAGCAGTACTTC	CASSAVPGPFEQYF